This T cell receptor (beta chain) was captured in a study of OX40 agonist ivuxolimab in advanced cancers. The study in broad terms: Ivuxolimab was an agonistic, fully human IgG2 monoclonal antibody directed against OX40 (CD134), a costimulatory receptor. Prior anti-PD-1, anti-PD-L1 or anti-CTLA-4 therapy was permitted, and approximately 41% of dose-escalation patients had received checkpoint inhibitors. Peripheral TCRbeta sequencing aimed to test whether ivuxolimab altered TCR sequence diversity and caused clonal T-cell expansion. The paper describes the monotherapy dose-escalation part (N of about 47 patients) of the phase I trial of ivuxolimab. Partial responses occurred in three dose-escalation patients: two with cutaneous melanoma and one with hepatocellular carcinoma. In the dose-escalation cohort, more than 75% of patients were male, and the mean age was approximately 60 years, with a range of 23 to 79. Of the approximately 54 patients in dose escalation, approximately 20 had hepatocellular carcinoma, some 15 had melanoma, 9 had renal cell carcinoma and 9 had head and neck cancer. Intravenous ivuxolimab was administered to patients every 2 weeks at six dose levels: 0.01, 0.1, 0.3, 1.5, 3 and 10 mg/kg.

Genomic DNA was extracted from sorted cells for sequencing of the TCRbeta CDR3 region. TCRbeta CDR3 regions were sequenced using the immunoSEQ Assay. In its TCRdb copy, this immuneACCESS table keeps in-frame sequences only and misses some clones. Where compared with another copy, unresolved V genes explain less than half of these, and the others have no known cause. Across this sample there are about 96,000 clones, with about 90% seen only once. The ten top clones hold roughly 1.6% of the sample. Overall results and qualifications from the work: Low levels of normalized T-cell clonal expansion were also seen in some patients who did not respond. Which antigens the clonally expanded peripheral T cells were specific for was not determined. At doses of 0.1 to 3.0 mg/kg, clonal expansion of both CD4+ and CD8+ blood T cells was observed from baseline to week 6. After ivuxolimab, expanded clones were on average more numerous among CD8+ T cells than among CD4+ T cells. In partial responders in the 0.1-3.0 mg/kg groups, normalized peripheral clonal expansion was found to be among the lowest, especially among CD8+ T cells.

With respect to this clone: What antigen it recognizes has not been identified. Per-base quality was not reported, and no clone a single base away is much larger than it.

From cysteine to phenylalanine, the CDR3 is 16 amino acids long. Only the CDR3 part of the read is kept: 48 bases, read in frame from the first base. Sequences MRHNA (CDR1) and SNTAGT (CDR2) are obtained from the germline V gene. A distance of 22 bases separates the germline ends of V and J, which lose 3 bases and 8 bases respectively. The trial excluded patients who had a history of autoimmune disease or who were on systemic immunosuppression. Peripheral blood for TCR sequencing was collected from all dose cohorts at baseline, on cycle 4 day 1, and on cycle 7 day 1. The samples were taken from a phase I, first-in-human, multicenter, open-label dose-escalation trial of ivuxolimab. Adults with locally advanced or metastatic head and neck squamous cell, hepatocellular, melanoma or renal cell carcinoma were enrolled in the trial. Before TCR sequencing, CD4+ and CD8+ T cells were separately sorted from peripheral blood.

The sequence is built from TRBV6-4 and TRBJ1-2; TRBD1 might be the D gene, on 6 matching bases. The sequences come from CD4+ or CD8+ T cells sorted from blood, collected in a trial of the OX40 agonist ivuxolimab. This sequence originates from an adult with an advanced solid tumor such as melanoma, head and neck, liver or kidney cancer. CDR3 region: CASSENPGTQGGGYTF. The DNA sequence is TGTGCCAGCAGTGAGAATCCCGGGACACAGGGCGGAGGCTACACCTTC.